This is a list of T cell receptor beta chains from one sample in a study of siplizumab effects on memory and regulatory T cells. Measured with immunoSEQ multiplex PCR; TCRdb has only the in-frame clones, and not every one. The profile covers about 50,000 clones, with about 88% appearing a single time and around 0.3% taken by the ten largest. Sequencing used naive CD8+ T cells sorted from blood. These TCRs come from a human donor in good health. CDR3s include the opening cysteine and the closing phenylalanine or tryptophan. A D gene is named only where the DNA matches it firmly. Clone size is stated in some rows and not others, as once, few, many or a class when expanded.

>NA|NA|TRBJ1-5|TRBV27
CASSPWGNQPQHF
TGTGCCAGCAGTCCCTGGGGAAATCAGCCCCAGCATTTT
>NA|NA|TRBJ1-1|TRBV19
CASSIVGGEAFF
TGTGCCAGTAGTATAGTGGGCGGTGAAGCTTTCTTT
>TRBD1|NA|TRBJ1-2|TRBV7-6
CASSPQPGQSTYGYTF
TGTGCCAGCAGCCCGCAACCGGGACAGTCGACTTATGGCTACACCTTC
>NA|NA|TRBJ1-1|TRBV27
CASSLGYWDTEAFF
TGTGCCAGCAGTTTAGGGTATTGGGACACTGAAGCTTTCTTT
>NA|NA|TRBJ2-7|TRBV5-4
CASSLGPPQVSTSYEQYF
TGTGCCAGCAGCTTGGGGCCCCCCCAGGTTTCGACTTCCTACGAGCAGTACTTC
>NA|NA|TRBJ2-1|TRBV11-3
CASSWGVGNEQFF
TGTGCCAGCAGCTGGGGGGTTGGAAATGAGCAGTTCTTC
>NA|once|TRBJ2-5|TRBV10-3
CAISIERARETQYF
TGTGCCATCAGTATAGAAAGGGCCCGAGAGACCCAGTACTTC
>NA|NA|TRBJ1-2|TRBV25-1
CASSQPRDGDYGYTF
TGTGCCAGCAGTCAGCCCCGGGACGGTGACTATGGCTACACCTTC
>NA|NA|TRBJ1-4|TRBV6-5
CASSYSFAMDEKLFF
TGTGCCAGCAGTTACTCGTTTGCGATGGATGAAAAACTGTTTTTT
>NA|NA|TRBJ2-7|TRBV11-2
CASSSSTGSGEQYF
TGTGCCAGCAGCTCTTCGACAGGATCGGGCGAGCAGTACTTC
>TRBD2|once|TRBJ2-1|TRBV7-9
CASSVGLAGGGSEQFF
TGTGCCAGCAGCGTCGGACTAGCGGGAGGGGGTAGTGAGCAGTTCTTC
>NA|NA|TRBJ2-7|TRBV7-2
CASSLADLRAYEQYF
TGTGCCAGCAGCTTAGCGGACCTAAGGGCTTACGAGCAGTACTTC
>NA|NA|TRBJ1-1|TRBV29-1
CSAQGMNTEAFF
TGCAGCGCCCAGGGGATGAACACTGAAGCTTTCTTT
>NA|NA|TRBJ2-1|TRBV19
CAVGHDEQFF
TGTGCAGTGGGACACGATGAGCAGTTCTTC
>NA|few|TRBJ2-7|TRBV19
CASSIGGHEQYF
TGTGCCAGTAGTATAGGCGGCCACGAGCAGTACTTC
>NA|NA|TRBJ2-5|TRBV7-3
CASSFGGGETQYF
TGTGCCAGCAGCTTCGGGGGAGGCGAGACCCAGTACTTC
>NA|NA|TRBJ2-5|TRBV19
CASSMGSETQYF
TGTGCCAGTAGTATGGGTTCGGAGACCCAGTACTTC
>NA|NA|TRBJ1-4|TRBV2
CASRTAGQLATNEKLFF
TGTGCCAGCAGGACGGCGGGGCAACTTGCAACTAATGAAAAACTGTTTTTT
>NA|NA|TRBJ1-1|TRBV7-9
CASSSTGSTEAFF
TGTGCCAGCAGCTCCACTGGGTCAACTGAAGCTTTCTTT
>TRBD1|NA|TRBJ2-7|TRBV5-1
CASSWDSFSYEQYF
TGCGCCAGCAGCTGGGACAGCTTCTCCTACGAGCAGTACTTC
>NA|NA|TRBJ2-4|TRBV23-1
CASSRGLQPAKNIQYF
TGCGCCAGCAGTCGGGGGTTGCAGCCGGCCAAAAACATTCAGTACTTC
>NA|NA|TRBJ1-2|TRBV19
CASTPSDANYGYTF
TGTGCCAGTACCCCTTCGGATGCTAACTATGGCTACACCTTC
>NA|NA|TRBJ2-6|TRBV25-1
CASSAGAGANVLTF
TGTGCCAGCAGTGCAGGGGCTGGGGCCAACGTCCTGACTTTC
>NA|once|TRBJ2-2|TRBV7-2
CASKADPTGELFF
TGTGCCAGCAAGGCGGACCCCACCGGGGAGCTGTTTTTT
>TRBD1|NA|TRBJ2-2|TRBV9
CASSVPLLQGAPGELFF
TGTGCCAGCAGCGTACCTCTTTTACAGGGGGCCCCCGGGGAGCTGTTTTTT
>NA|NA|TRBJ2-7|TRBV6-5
CASSYSWGGRDEQYF
TGTGCCAGCAGTTACTCTTGGGGAGGACGGGACGAGCAGTACTTC
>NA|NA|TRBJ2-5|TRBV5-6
CASSLEGAYNMRETQYF
TGTGCCAGCAGCTTGGAAGGGGCGTATAATATGAGAGAGACCCAGTACTTC
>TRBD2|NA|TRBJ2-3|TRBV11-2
CASSLERTSGWGTDTQYF
TGTGCCAGCAGCTTAGAACGGACTAGCGGATGGGGCACAGATACGCAGTATTTT
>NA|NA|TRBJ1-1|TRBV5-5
CASSLAGGRTTEAFF
TGTGCCAGCAGCTTGGCCGGGGGAAGGACCACTGAAGCTTTCTTT
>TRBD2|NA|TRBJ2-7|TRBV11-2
CASSLKAGGRYEQYF
TGTGCCAGCAGCTTAAAGGCGGGAGGCCGCTACGAGCAGTACTTC
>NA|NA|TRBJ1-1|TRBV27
CASSLQGDSMNTEAFF
TGTGCCAGCAGTTTACAAGGGGATTCCATGAACACTGAAGCTTTCTTT
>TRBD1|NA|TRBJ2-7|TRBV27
CASSWTGTYEQYF
TGTGCCAGCAGTTGGACAGGGACCTACGAGCAGTACTTC
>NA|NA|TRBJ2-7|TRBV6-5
CASSYGEGGEQYF
TGTGCCAGCAGTTACGGGGAAGGGGGAGAGCAGTACTTC
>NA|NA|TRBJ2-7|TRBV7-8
CASSPSTSYEQYF
TGTGCCAGCAGCCCATCCACCTCCTACGAGCAGTACTTC
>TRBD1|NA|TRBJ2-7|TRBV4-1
CASSPWGTGSYEQYF
TGCGCCAGCAGCCCCTGGGGGACAGGGAGCTACGAGCAGTACTTC
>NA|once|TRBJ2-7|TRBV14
CASSQVTYEQYF
TGTGCCAGCAGCCAAGTGACCTACGAGCAGTACTTC
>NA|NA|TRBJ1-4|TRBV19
CASSPDGLNEKLFF
TGTGCCAGTAGCCCGGACGGATTAAATGAAAAACTGTTTTTT